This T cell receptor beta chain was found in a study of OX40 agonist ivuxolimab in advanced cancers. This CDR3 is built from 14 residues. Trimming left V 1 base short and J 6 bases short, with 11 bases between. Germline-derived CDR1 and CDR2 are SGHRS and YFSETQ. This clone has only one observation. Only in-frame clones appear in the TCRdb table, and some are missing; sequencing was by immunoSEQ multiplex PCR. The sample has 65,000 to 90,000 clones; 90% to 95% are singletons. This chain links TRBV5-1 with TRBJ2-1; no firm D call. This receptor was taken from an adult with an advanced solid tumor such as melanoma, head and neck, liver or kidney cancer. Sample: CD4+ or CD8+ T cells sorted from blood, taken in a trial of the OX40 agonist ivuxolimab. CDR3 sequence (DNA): TGCGCCAGCAGCTTGAAGTGGGCCGGCAATGAGCAGTTCTTC. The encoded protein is CASSLKWAGNEQFF.